The entry that follows covers one TCR beta chain sequence. Its antigen is as yet unknown. These data originate in a study of T cell responses to AZD1222 COVID-19 vaccine. The method was immunoSEQ multiplex PCR; TCRdb's version includes in-frame clones alone and lacks a portion of them. Among about 120,000 clones listed, about 90% were seen once. Overall study findings and caveats: Among vaccine-associated CD4 TCRs, coverage spanned spike, with dominance at 160-218 and 743-854. Within unmutated variant regions lay the reported targets of nearly half of spike-specific TCRs.

Germline CDR1 and CDR2: SGHRS and YFSETQ. V shed 5 bases and J shed 5 bases, with 17 bases lying between them. The CDR3 length is 14 residues. The V call is TRBV5-1, the J call TRBJ2-7; D is possibly TRBD1 (6 bases). The receptor's source is an adult in good health. The sample here was peripheral blood, taken on day 0 of AZD1222 vaccination. CDR3 nucleotide sequence: TGCGCCAGCAGTCCTCGGACAGATGGACACGAGCAGTACTTC. It specifies CASSPRTDGHEQYF.